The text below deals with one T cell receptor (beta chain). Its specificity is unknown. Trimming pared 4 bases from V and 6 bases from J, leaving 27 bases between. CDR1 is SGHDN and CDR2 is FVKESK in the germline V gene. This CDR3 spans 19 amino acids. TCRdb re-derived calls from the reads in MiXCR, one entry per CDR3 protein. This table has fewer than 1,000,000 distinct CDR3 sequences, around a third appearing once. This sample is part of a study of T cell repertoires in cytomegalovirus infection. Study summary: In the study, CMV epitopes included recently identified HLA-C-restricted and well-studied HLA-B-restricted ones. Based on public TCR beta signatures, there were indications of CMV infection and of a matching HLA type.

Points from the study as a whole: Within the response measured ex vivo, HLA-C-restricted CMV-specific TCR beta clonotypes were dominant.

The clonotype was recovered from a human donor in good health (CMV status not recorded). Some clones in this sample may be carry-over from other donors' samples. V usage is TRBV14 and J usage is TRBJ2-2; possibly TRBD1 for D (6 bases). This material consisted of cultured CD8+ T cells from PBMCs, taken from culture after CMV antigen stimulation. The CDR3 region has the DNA TGTGCCAGCAGCCCGGAGGTGGGGGCACCTTTAATTATCGCCGGGGAGCTGTTTTTT. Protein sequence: CASSPEVGAPLIIAGELFF.